This T cell receptor (beta chain) was captured by sequencing in a study of beta chain features in type 1 diabetes. Study outcomes and limitations: A moderate, significant TCRB CDR3 shortening appeared in type 1 diabetes across four CD4+ subsets.

The isolated RNA, all of it, was reverse transcribed, so expressed TCRB transcripts were what got sequenced. Produced via immunoSEQ multiplex PCR; TCRdb's table is partial and in-frame only. This sample has more than 550,000 clones; about an eighth occur once, and the top ten carry approximately 0.043%. The CDR3 sequence is 11 residues long. Trimming cost V 6 bases and J 5 bases, with 7 bases left between them. CDR1 and CDR2 (germline): SGHVS, FNYEAQ. This clone was seen a handful of times. Its target is not known. V is TRBV7-6 and J is TRBJ2-5; the D is unclear. Sequenced material: naive CD4+ T cells from blood. The sequence was collected from a man between 18 and 35 years old with type 1 diabetes. The CDR3 nucleotides read TGTGCCAGCAGGGGTGCCGAGACCCAGTACTTC. This translates into CASRGAETQYF.